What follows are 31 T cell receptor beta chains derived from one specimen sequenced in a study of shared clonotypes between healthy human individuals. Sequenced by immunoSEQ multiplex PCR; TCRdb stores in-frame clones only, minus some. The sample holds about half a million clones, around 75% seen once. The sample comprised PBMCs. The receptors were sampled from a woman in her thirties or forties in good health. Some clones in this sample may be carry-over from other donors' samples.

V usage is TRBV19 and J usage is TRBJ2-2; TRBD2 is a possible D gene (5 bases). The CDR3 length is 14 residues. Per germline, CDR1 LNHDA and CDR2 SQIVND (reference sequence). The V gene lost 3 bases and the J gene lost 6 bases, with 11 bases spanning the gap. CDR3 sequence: CASSMRTLSGELFF. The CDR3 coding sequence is TGTGCCAGTAGTATGAGGACTCTCTCCGGGGAGCTGTTTTTT.

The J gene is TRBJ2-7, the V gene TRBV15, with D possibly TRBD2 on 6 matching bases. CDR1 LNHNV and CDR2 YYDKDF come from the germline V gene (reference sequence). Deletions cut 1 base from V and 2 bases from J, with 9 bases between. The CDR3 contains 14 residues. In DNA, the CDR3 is TGTGCCACCAGCAGAGGGTCGGGAGCCTACGAGCAGTACTTC. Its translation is CATSRGSGAYEQYF.

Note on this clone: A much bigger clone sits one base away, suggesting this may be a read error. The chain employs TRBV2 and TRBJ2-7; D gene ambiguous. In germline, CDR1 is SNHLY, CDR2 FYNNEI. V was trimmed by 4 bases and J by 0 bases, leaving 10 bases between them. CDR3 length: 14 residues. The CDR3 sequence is CASSVVQSSYEQYF. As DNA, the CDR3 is TGTGCCAGCAGTGTTGTCCAAAGCTCCTACGAGCAGTACTTC.

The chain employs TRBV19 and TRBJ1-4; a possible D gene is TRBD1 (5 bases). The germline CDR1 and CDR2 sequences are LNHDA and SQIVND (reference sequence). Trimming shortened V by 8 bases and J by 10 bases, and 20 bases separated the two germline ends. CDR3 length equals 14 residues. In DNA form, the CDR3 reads TGTGCCAGTGGCCGTGGGACCGACTCGGGAAAACTGTTTTTT. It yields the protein CASGRGTDSGKLFF.

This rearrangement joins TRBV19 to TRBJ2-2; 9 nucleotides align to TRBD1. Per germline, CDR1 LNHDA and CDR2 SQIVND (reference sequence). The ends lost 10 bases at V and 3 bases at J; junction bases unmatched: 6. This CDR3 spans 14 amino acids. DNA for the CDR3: TGTGCCACCTCGGGACAGGGTTACACCGGGGAGCTGTTTTTT. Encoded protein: CATSGQGYTGELFF. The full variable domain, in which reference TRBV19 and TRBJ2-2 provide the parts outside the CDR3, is DGGITQSPKYLFRKEGQNVTLSCEQNLNHDAMYWYRQDPGQGLRLIYYSQIVNDFQKGDIAEGYSVSREKKESFPLTVTSAQKNPTAFYLCATSGQGYTGELFFGEGSRLTVL.

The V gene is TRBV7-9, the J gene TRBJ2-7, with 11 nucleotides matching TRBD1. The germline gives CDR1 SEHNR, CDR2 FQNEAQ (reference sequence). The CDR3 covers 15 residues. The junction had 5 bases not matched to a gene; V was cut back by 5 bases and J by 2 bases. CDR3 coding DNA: TGTGCCAGCAGCGCCCCGGGACAGGGGGCCTACGAGCAGTACTTC. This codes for CASSAPGQGAYEQYF. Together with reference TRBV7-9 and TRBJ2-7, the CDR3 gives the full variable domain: DTGVSQNPRHKITKRGQNVTFRCDPISEHNRLYWYRQTLGQGPEFLTYFQNEAQLEKSRLLSDRFSAERPKGSFSTLEIQRTEQGDSAMYLCASSAPGQGAYEQYFGPGTRLTVT.

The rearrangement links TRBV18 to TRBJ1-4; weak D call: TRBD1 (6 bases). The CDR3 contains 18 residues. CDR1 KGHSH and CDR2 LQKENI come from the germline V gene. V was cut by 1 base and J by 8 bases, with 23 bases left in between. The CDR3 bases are TGTGCCAGCTCACCACTGGGTCCGGGTCGGACAGAAAAGGAAAAACTGTTTTTT. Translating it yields CASSPLGPGRTEKEKLFF. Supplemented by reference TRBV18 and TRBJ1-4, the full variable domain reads NAGVMQNPRHLVRRRGQEARLRCSPMKGHSHVYWYRQLPEEGLKFMVYLQKENIIDESGMPKERFSAEFPKEGPSILRIQQVVRGDSAAYFCASSPLGPGRTEKEKLFFGSGTQLSVL.

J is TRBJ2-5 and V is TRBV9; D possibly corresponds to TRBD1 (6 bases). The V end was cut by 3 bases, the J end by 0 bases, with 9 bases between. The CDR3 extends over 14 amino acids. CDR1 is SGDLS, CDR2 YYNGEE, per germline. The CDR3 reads CASSATGNQETQYF. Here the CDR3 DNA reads TGTGCCAGCAGCGCAACAGGGAACCAAGAGACCCAGTACTTC.

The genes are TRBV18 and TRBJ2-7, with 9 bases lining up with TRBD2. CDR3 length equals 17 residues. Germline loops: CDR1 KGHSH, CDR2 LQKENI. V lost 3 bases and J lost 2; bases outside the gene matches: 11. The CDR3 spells CASSPAWGREGAYEQYF. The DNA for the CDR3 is TGTGCCAGCTCACCCGCCTGGGGGCGGGAGGGCGCCTACGAGCAGTACTTC. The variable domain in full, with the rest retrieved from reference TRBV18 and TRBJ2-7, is NAGVMQNPRHLVRRRGQEARLRCSPMKGHSHVYWYRQLPEEGLKFMVYLQKENIIDESGMPKERFSAEFPKEGPSILRIQQVVRGDSAAYFCASSPAWGREGAYEQYFGPGTRLTVT.

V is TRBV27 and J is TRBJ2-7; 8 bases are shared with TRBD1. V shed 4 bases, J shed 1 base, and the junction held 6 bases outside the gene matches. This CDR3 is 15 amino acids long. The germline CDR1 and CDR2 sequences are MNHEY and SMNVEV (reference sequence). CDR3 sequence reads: CASSSGQGISYEQYF. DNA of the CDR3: TGTGCCAGCAGTTCCGGACAGGGAATATCCTACGAGCAGTACTTC.

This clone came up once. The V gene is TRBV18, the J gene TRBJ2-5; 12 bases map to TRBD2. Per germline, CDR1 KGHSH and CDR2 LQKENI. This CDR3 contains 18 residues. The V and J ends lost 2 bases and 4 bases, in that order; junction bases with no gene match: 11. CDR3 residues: CASSPNKLAGGLGETQYF. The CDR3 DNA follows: TGTGCCAGCTCACCAAACAAACTAGCGGGAGGACTGGGAGAGACCCAGTACTTC.

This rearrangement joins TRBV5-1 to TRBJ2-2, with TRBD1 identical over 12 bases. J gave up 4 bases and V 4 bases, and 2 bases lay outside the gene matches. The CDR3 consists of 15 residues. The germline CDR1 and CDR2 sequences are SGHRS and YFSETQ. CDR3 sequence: CASSRGQGATGELFF. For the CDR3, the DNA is TGCGCCAGCAGCCGGGGACAGGGGGCCACCGGGGAGCTGTTTTTT.

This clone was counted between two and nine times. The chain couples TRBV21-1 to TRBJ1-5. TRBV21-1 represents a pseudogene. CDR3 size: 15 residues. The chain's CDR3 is CASSTRTDRNQPQHF. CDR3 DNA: TGTGCCAGCAGCACCCGGACTGATCGGAATCAGCCCCAGCATTTT.

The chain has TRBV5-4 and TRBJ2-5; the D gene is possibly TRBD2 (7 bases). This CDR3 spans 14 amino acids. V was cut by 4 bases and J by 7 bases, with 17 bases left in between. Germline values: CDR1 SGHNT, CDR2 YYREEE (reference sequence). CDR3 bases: TGTGCCAGCAGCACCCTGGGGGGGCTTCGGACCCAGTACTTC. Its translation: CASSTLGGLRTQYF.

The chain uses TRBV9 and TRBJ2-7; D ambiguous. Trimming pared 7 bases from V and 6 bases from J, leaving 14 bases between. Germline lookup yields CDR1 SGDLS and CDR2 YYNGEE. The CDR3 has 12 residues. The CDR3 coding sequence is TGTGCCAGCGCCACTGCGGTCTCCGAGCAGTACTTC. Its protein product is CASATAVSEQYF. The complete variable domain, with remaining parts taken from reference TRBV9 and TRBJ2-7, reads DSGVTQTPKHLITATGQRVTLRCSPRSGDLSVYWYQQSLDQGLQFLIQYYNGEERAKGNILERFSAQQFPDLHSELNLSSLELGDSALYFCASATAVSEQYFGPGTRLTVT.

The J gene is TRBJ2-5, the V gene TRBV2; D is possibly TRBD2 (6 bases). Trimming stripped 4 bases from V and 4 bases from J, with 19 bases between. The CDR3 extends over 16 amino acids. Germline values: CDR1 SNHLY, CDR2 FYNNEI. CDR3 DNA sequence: TGTGCCAGCAGTGGCCGCGGGGCGGATCTTGGAGAGACCCAGTACTTC. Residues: CASSGRGADLGETQYF.

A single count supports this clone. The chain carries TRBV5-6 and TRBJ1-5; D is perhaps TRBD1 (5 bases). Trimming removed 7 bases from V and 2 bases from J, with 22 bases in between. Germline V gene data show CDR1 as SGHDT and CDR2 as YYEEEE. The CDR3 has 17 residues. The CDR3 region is CASLGRLGKECNQPQHF. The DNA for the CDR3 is TGTGCCAGCTTGGGGCGACTCGGAAAGGAGTGCAATCAGCCCCAGCATTTT.

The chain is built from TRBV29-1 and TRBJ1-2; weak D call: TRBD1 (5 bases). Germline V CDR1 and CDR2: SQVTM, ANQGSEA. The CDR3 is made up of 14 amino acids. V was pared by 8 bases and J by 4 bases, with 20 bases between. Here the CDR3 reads CSSRGGAPGYGYTF. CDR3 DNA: TGCAGCTCGAGAGGAGGGGCGCCGGGCTATGGCTACACCTTC.

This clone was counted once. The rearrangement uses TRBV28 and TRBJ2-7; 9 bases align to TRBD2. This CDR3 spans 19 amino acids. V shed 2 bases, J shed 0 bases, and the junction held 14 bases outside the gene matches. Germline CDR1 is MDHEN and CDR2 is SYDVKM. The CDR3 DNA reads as TGTGCCAGCAGTTTACTTCTTGGCGCTAGCGGGATGAGCTCCTACGAGCAGTACTTC. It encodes CASSLLLGASGMSSYEQYF.

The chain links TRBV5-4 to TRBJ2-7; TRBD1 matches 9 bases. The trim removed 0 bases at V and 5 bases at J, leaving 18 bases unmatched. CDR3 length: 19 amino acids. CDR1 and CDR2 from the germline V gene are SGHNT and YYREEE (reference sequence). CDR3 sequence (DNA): TGTGCCAGCAGCTTGGAGTTGGGACAGGGTTTCCTTCTTACTGACGAGCAGTACTTC. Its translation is CASSLELGQGFLLTDEQYF.

This chain's CDR3 is CSVGAGRDTEAFF. CDR3 sequence (DNA): TGCAGCGTTGGGGCAGGGAGGGACACTGAAGCTTTCTTT. This chain connects TRBV29-1 to TRBJ1-1; a possible D gene is TRBD1 (5 bases). Trimming left V 4 bases short and J 3 bases short, with 12 bases between. The CDR3 is made up of 13 amino acids. CDR1 and CDR2 (germline): SQVTM, ANQGSEA. Full variable domain (missing parts from reference TRBV29-1 and TRBJ1-1): SAVISQKPSRDICQRGTSLTIQCQVDSQVTMMFWYRQQPGQSLTLIATANQGSEATYESGFVIDKFPISRPNLTFSTLTVSNMSPEDSSIYLCSVGAGRDTEAFFGQGTRLTVV.

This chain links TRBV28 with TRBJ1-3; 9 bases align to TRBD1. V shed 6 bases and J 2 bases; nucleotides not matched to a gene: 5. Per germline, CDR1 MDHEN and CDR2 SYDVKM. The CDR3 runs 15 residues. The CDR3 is CASSPTGGTGNTIYF. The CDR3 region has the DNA TGTGCCAGCAGCCCAACAGGGGGCACTGGAAACACCATATATTTT.

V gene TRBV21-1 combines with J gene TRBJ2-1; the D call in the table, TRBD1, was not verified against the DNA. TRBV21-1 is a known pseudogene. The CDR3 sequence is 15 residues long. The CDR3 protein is CASSTQQGPYNEQFF. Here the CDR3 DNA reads TGTGCCAGCAGCACCCAACAGGGTCCCTACAATGAGCAGTTCTTC.

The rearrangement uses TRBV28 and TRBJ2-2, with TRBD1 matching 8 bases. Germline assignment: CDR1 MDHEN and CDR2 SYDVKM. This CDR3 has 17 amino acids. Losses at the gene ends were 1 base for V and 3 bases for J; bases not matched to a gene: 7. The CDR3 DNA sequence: TGTGCCAGCAGTTTATCTACCGGACAGGGCGACACCGGGGAGCTGTTTTTT. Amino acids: CASSLSTGQGDTGELFF.

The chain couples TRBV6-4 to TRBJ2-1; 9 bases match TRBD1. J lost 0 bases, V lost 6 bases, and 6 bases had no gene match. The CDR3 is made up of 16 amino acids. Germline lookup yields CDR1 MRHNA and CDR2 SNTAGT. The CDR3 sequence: CASRPQGAYSYNEQFF. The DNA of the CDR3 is TGTGCCAGCAGACCACAGGGGGCGTACTCCTACAATGAGCAGTTCTTC.

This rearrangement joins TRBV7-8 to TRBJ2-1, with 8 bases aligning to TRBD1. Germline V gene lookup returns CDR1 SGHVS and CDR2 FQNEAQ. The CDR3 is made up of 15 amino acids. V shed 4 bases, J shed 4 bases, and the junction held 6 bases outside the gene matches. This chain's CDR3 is CASSSGQGGYNEQFF. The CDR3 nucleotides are TGTGCCAGCAGCTCCGGACAGGGAGGTTACAATGAGCAGTTCTTC.

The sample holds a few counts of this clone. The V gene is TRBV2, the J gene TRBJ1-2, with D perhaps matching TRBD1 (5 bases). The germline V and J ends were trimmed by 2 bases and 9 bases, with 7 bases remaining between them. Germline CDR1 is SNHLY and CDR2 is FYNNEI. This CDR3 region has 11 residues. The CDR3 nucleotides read TGTGCCAGCAGTGAAAGGGACCGCTACACCTTC. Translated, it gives CASSERDRYTF.

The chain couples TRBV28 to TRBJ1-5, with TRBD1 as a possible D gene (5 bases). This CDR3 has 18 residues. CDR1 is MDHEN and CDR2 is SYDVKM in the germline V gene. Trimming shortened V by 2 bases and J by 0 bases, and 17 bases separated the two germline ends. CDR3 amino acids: CASSLRLRTTYSNQPQHF. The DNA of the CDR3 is TGTGCCAGCAGTTTAAGGTTGCGGACAACTTATAGCAATCAGCCCCAGCATTTT.

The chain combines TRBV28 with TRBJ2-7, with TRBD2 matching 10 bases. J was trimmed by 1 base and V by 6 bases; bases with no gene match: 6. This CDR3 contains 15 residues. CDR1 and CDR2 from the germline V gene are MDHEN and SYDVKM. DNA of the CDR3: TGTGCCAGCAGCTTCACTAGCGGGACGTCCTACGAGCAGTACTTC. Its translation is CASSFTSGTSYEQYF.

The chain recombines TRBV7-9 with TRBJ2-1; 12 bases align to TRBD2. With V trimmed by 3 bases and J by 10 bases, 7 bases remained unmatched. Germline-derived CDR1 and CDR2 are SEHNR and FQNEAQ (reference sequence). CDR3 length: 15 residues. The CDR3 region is CASSFGLAGSSEQFF. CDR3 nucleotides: TGTGCCAGCAGCTTCGGACTAGCGGGGAGTAGCGAGCAGTTCTTC.

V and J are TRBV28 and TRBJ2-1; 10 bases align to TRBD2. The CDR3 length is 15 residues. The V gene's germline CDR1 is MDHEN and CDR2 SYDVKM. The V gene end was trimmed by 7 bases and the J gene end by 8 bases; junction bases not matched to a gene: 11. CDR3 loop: CASTSPAGGLDEQFF. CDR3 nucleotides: TGTGCCAGCACCTCCCCAGCGGGAGGGTTGGATGAGCAGTTCTTC.